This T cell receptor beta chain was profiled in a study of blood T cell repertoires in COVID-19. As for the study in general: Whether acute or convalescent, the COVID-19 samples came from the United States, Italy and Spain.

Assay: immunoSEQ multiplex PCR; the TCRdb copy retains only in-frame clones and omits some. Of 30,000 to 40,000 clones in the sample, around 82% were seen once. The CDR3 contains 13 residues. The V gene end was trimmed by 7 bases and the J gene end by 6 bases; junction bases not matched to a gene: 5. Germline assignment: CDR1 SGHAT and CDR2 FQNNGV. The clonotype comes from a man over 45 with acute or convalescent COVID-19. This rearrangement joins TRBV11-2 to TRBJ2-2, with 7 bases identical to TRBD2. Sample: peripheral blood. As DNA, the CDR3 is TGTGCCAGCAAAGAAGCGGGATCCGGGGAGCTGTTTTTT. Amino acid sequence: CASKEAGSGELFF. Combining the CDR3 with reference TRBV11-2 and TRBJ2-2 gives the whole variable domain EAGVAQSPRYKIIEKRQSVAFWCNPISGHATLYWYQQILGQGPKLLIQFQNNGVVDDSQLPKDRFSAERLKGVDSTLKIQPAKLEDSAVYLCASKEAGSGELFFGEGSRLTVL.